What follows is one T cell receptor beta chain and its context. What this receptor recognizes is not known. The sample holds no much larger clone one base away, and base qualities are not on file. The donors were healthy, HIV-negative adults who had no recently reported acute infections or vaccinations. Every donor was a Caucasian adult living in Nashville, Tennessee, USA. Magnetic negative selection was used to enrich CD4+ T cells, after which naive cells were positively selected on CD45RA and the negative fraction became the memory subset. Blood was collected by leukapheresis, and PBMCs were isolated by Ficoll-Histopaque density gradient centrifugation and then cryopreserved in liquid nitrogen vapor phase. Analytical flow cytometry was used to check the purity and quantity of each magnetically sorted T cell population. Each sorted fraction had its genomic DNA isolated and then quantified by UV absorbance on a Nanodrop 2000c.

The data stem from a study of shared clonotypes between healthy human individuals (dated by TCRdb to about 2020). About the full investigation: A few men and two women, aged 18 to 49 years, made up the cohort. Per donor, three plates each were used for CD4 naive and CD4 memory, two for CD8 naive, and one for CD8 memory. To estimate repertoire size and how much clonotypes are shared between individuals, the study performed deep sequencing of blood TCR repertoires from five healthy adults. Different laboratories and diverse techniques were used to prepare libraries and sequence TCR repertoires, to increase sequencing depth and limit assay-specific biases. Per donor, leukapheresis produced somewhere between about 0.9 and 9.5 billion PBMCs. Results the study describes overall, beyond this receptor: Because the study included a small number of donors, the genetic and exposure-history diversity represented was limited. Clonotypes shared by all four sorted-subset donors showed higher generation probabilities than non-shared clonotypes. Sharing across a few donors was observed for about 5% of naive CD4, over 3% of naive CD8, 2.3% of memory CD4, and around 0.42% of memory CD8 clonotypes. Naive subsets generally had larger estimated clonotype richness than memory subsets did. Only blood was sampled, and tissue TCR repertoires likely differ from those in blood. Based on pairwise subsampling, the degree of clonotype sharing among donors was expected to be affected by sequencing depth. Incomplete sequencing was indicated by rarefaction of sorted-subset datasets, despite the large sequencing depth.

Using the deep immunoSEQ assay, multiplex PCR amplified TCR CDR3 regions from genomic DNA. Genomic DNA extracted from each cell subset was distributed evenly over all wells of several immunoSEQ 96-well plates, and each plate served as one replicate. Each replicate PCR for sorted subsets received about 0.2 ug genomic DNA, equal to about 30,000 T cell genomes. Purified libraries were measured with a Qubit 3.0 fluorometer, size-checked on a Bioanalyzer 2100, and measured again with the KAPA Library Quantification kit. Every immunoSEQ 96-well plate was sequenced on a separate single-read 150-cycle Illumina NextSeq 550 flow cell. The authors processed their data as follows. Because the immunoSEQ output held only junctional sequences and lacked quality scores, the filtering could not match the filtering applied to full-length reads. Sequences were annotated with PyIR, a Python wrapper for IgBLAST v1.9, using IMGT germline references to assign V/J genes and CDR3. Reads were filtered out if the reads had weak V/J assignments (E-value above 1e-6), no CDR3, stop codons, out-of-frame junctions, or ambiguous translated residues. V3J clonotypes were defined as sequences sharing the same inferred V gene, J gene, and CDR3 amino acid sequence. The percentage overlap between two repertoires was calculated by dividing the number of shared unique clonotypes by the size of the smaller repertoire. Richness of each repertoire was evaluated using RTK rarefaction, the Chao1 estimator, and Recon v2.1 estimates of unobserved clonotypes. Generation probabilities were computed with OLGA for all TCRbeta clonotypes obtained by the gDNA method from a handful of donors. This is the immuneACCESS table as TCRdb keeps it, with only in-frame sequences that have V and J called. A part of the clones is gone; compared with another copy, unresolved V genes explain less than half, and the rest is unexplained. The DNA was the basis for D and trimming; V, J and clone size are from that table. This sample is represented by under 2,500,000 clones; under 97% of them were singletons. The top ten hold less than 0.15% of the sample.

Including cysteine and phenylalanine, the CDR3 has 17 amino acids. Here the CDR3 DNA is all that survives: 51 bases in frame from base 1. CDR1 and CDR2, per the germline V gene, are MGHRA and YSYEKL. Germline trimming amounts to 4 bases on V and 8 bases on J, with 16 as the count of junction bases outside the gene matches. This sequence was found in a man younger than 35 in good health. The chain is assembled from TRBV4-1 and TRBJ2-1, and 8 junction bases match TRBD2. The source material was naive CD4+ T cells sorted from blood. The sample's cell subset or site label, in plain terms: CD45RA+ positively selected. CDR3 loop: CASSPRGGLYNSDEQFF. The nucleotides are TGCGCCAGCAGCCCCCGGGGGGGACTTTACAATTCCGATGAGCAGTTCTTC.